This TCR beta chain was observed in a study of glioma-infiltrating T cells. This clonotype was observed a single time. Its target is unknown. The CDR3 spans 13 residues. Trimming shortened V by 4 bases and J by 3 bases, and 7 bases separated the two germline ends. Germline loops: CDR1 SGHAT, CDR2 FQNNGV. The study, taken as a whole, reports: Gliomas, especially low-grade, showed above-expected tissue-blood divergence; non-neoplastic patients showed below.

Amplification of TCR alpha and beta CDR3 regions from RNA used iRepertoire nested multiplex PCR. TCRdb reprocessed the multiplex PCR reads with MiXCR, giving one entry per CDR3 protein. The table lists approximately 93,000 distinct CDR3 sequences, about 40% of them singletons, with 35% to 40% in the top ten. Sequencing used glioma tissue, nonneoplastic brain tissue, or PBMCs (not recorded which). The source of this sequence is a human donor with low-grade glioma or glioblastoma, undergoing nonglioma brain surgery, or in good health (not recorded which). The chain employs TRBV11-2 and TRBJ1-5; no clear D gene. CDR3 bases: TGTGCCAGCAGCTCCCGGAACAATCAGCCCCAGCATTTT. Amino acids: CASSSRNNQPQHF.